A selection of T cell receptor beta chains follows, all from one sample in a study of shared clonotypes between healthy human individuals. Here immunoSEQ multiplex PCR was the method, and the copy in TCRdb shows in-frame clones only, minus some. Among around 2,000,000 clones listed, 90% to 95% were seen once. What was sequenced was naive CD4+ T cells sorted from blood. The receptors come from a man between 18 and 35 years old in good health. The CDR3 runs from the conserved cysteine through the conserved F or W. The order of the fields is CDR3 length, J gene, clone size, D gene, V gene, CDR3 DNA, CDR3 protein. A D gene is named only where the DNA matches it firmly. Some rows mark clone size as missing; the rest say once, few, many or name a class of expanded clone.

12,TRBJ1-2,once,NA,TRBV6-5,TGTGCCAGCTTACAGGCTACCTATGGCTACACCTTC,CASLQATYGYTF
14,TRBJ1-3,NA,NA,TRBV7-9,TGTGCCAGCAGAATGGACAGCTCTGGAAACACCATATATTTT,CASRMDSSGNTIYF
15,TRBJ1-6,NA,TRBD1,TRBV4-2,TGTGCCAGCAGCCAAGCCGGGACAGGGAATTCACCCCTCCACTTT,CASSQAGTGNSPLHF
16,TRBJ1-6,NA,NA,TRBV2,TGTGCCAGCAGTGAAGAGGCAGGGACTTATAATTCACCCCTCCACTTT,CASSEEAGTYNSPLHF
12,TRBJ1-2,NA,NA,TRBV5-1,TGCGCCAGCAGCTTGGACAGCTATGGCTACACCTTC,CASSLDSYGYTF
15,TRBJ2-7,NA,NA,TRBV6-5,TGTGCCAGCAGTACACACGGAACTGCCCTCTACGAGCAGTACTTC,CASSTHGTALYEQYF
15,TRBJ2-1,NA,TRBD2,TRBV2,TGTGCCAGCAGTGGGGAGGGAGGGCCTTCCAAAGAGCAGTTCTTC,CASSGEGGPSKEQFF
12,TRBJ2-3,NA,NA,TRBV9,TGTGCCAGCAGCGTAGCCCAAGATACGCAGTATTTT,CASSVAQDTQYF
16,TRBJ1-2,NA,NA,TRBV18,TGTGCCAGCTCACCGAGCTCGGACAGCCTAGGCTATGGCTACACCTTC,CASSPSSDSLGYGYTF
14,TRBJ1-1,NA,TRBD1,TRBV7-9,TGTGCCAGCAGCCAATCGCAGGGGGACACTGAAGCTTTCTTT,CASSQSQGDTEAFF
16,TRBJ2-1,NA,NA,TRBV9,TGTGCCAGCAGCGGTAGCGGTGCCAGCTCCTACAATGAGCAGTTCTTC,CASSGSGASSYNEQFF
13,TRBJ2-4,once,NA,TRBV19,TGTGCCAGTAGTAGGGCCCCCGAAAACATTCAGTACTTC,CASSRAPENIQYF
13,TRBJ1-1,NA,NA,TRBV2,TGTGCCGGCGGGAGGGTAATGAACACTGAAGCTTTCTTT,CAGGRVMNTEAFF
14,TRBJ2-7,NA,NA,TRBV6-5,TGTGCCAGCAGAAGTACGGGTCTCTCCTACGAGCAGTACTTC,CASRSTGLSYEQYF
17,TRBJ1-6,NA,NA,TRBV18,TGTGCCAGCTCACCCCTTGGATTGGGTTCGGGAGGATCACCCCTCCACTTT,CASSPLGLGSGGSPLHF
14,TRBJ1-1,NA,NA,TRBV11-2,TGTGCCAGCAGCTTAAGGAGTCAGTACACTGAAGCTTTCTTT,CASSLRSQYTEAFF
15,TRBJ2-1,NA,NA,TRBV30,TGTGCCTGGAGTCCCCCAGGGGCCTCCTACAATGAGCAGTTCTTC,CAWSPPGASYNEQFF
17,TRBJ2-3,NA,TRBD2,TRBV28,TGTGCCAGCAGGGGGACTAGCGGGGGGGCCGTCCCCGGCACGCAGTATTTT,CASRGTSGGAVPGTQYF
16,TRBJ2-4,NA,TRBD2,TRBV18,TGTGCCAGCTCACCACCGAGCGGGAGTGCCAAAAACATTCAGTACTTC,CASSPPSGSAKNIQYF
14,TRBJ1-2,NA,TRBD1,TRBV18,TGTGCCAGCTCACCGACAGGGGATTCCTATGGCTACACCTTC,CASSPTGDSYGYTF
14,TRBJ1-1,NA,NA,TRBV5-1,TGCGCCAGCAGCACTGGACAGAAGAACACTGAAGCTTTCTTT,CASSTGQKNTEAFF
13,TRBJ1-4,NA,NA,TRBV5-6,TGTGCCAGCAGCTACAGCTTTAATGAAAAACTGTTTTTT,CASSYSFNEKLFF
15,TRBJ1-5,NA,NA,TRBV18,TGTGCCAGCTCACCGTTGCCCGGTCCAAATCAGCCCCAGCATTTT,CASSPLPGPNQPQHF
14,TRBJ2-4,NA,NA,TRBV6-1,TGTGCCAGCGGAGGCAGGGGGGAGATAAACATTCAGTACTTC,CASGGRGEINIQYF
14,TRBJ2-5,NA,NA,TRBV7-9,TGTGCCAGCAGCTTAGGCGACAGTCGAGAGACCCAGTACTTC,CASSLGDSRETQYF
14,TRBJ1-4,NA,NA,TRBV19,TGTGCCAGTCACTCAGGGCGGACTAATGAAAAACTGTTTTTT,CASHSGRTNEKLFF
15,TRBJ1-6,NA,NA,TRBV6-5,TGTGCCAGCAGTTCAGGGAGCTCCTATAATTCACCCCTCCACTTT,CASSSGSSYNSPLHF
16,TRBJ1-3,NA,TRBD1,TRBV9,TGTGCCAGCAACTCAGGGGGCGCCCACTCTGGAAACACCATATATTTT,CASNSGGAHSGNTIYF
16,TRBJ2-5,NA,TRBD1,TRBV7-9,TGTGCCAGCAGCTTAGGGGACAGGGGAATCCAAGAGACCCAGTACTTC,CASSLGDRGIQETQYF
15,TRBJ2-2,NA,NA,TRBV7-8,TGTGCCAGCAGCTTAGTGCGTCTTTACACCGGGGAGCTGTTTTTT,CASSLVRLYTGELFF
13,TRBJ2-3,NA,NA,TRBV5-6,TGTGCCAGCAGCAACGAAGTGGGAGATACGCAGTATTTT,CASSNEVGDTQYF
15,TRBJ2-3,NA,NA,TRBV5-4,TGTGCCAGCAGCTCCGAGATCACTAGCACAGATACGCAGTATTTT,CASSSEITSTDTQYF
14,TRBJ2-5,NA,NA,TRBV11-2,TGTGCCAGCAGCTTAGAGGCGGAGCAAGAGACCCAGTACTTC,CASSLEAEQETQYF
15,TRBJ1-5,NA,NA,TRBV5-1,TGCGCCAGCAGCTTGGATGGGGACGTAAATCAGCCCCAGCATTTT,CASSLDGDVNQPQHF
14,TRBJ1-2,NA,TRBD1,TRBV2,TGTGCCAGCAGACGACAGGGCGGGCGCTATGGCTACACCTTC,CASRRQGGRYGYTF
14,TRBJ1-1,NA,NA,TRBV29-1,TGCAGCGTTGCCCCTCGACTGAAGAACACTGAAGCTTTCTTT,CSVAPRLKNTEAFF
21,TRBJ2-2,NA,TRBD1,TRBV10-1,TGCGCCAGCAGTGAGTCGCTTGGGGACAGGGAGGGGTCGTTTAACACCGGGGAGCTGTTTTTT,CASSESLGDREGSFNTGELFF
16,TRBJ2-5,NA,TRBD2,TRBV13,TGTGCCAGCAGCTCCCCCCGGACTAGCGGCCAAGAGACCCAGTACTTC,CASSSPRTSGQETQYF
16,TRBJ1-2,NA,TRBD1,TRBV7-9,TGTGCCAGCAGCTTAGGACAGGGGGCAGGGGACTATGGCTACACCTTC,CASSLGQGAGDYGYTF
15,TRBJ1-4,NA,TRBD1,TRBV28,TGTGCCAGCAGTCTGGTGACAGGGGGGCGTGAAAAACTGTTTTTT,CASSLVTGGREKLFF
17,TRBJ1-6,once,TRBD1,TRBV15,TGTGCCACCAGCAGAGATCGGTACAGGGGGCGCGGTTCACCCCTCCACTTT,CATSRDRYRGRGSPLHF
14,TRBJ2-7,NA,TRBD1,TRBV27,TGTGCCAGCAGACCCAGACAGGGGCACTACGAGCAGTACTTC,CASRPRQGHYEQYF
16,TRBJ2-7,once,TRBD2,TRBV19,TGTGCCAGTAGTATATCTCTAGCGGGGGGATCCTACGAGCAGTACTTC,CASSISLAGGSYEQYF
14,TRBJ1-4,NA,NA,TRBV7-9,TGTGCCAGCAGCTTAGCGACAACTAATGAAAAACTGTTTTTT,CASSLATTNEKLFF
14,TRBJ2-7,NA,TRBD1,TRBV6-1,TGTGCCAGCAGTTCAGACAGGGGGCCATACGAGCAGTACTTC,CASSSDRGPYEQYF
14,TRBJ1-2,NA,NA,TRBV10-3,TGTGCCATCAGCCAGGAGGGGAAGGTCTATGGCTACACCTTC,CAISQEGKVYGYTF
15,TRBJ2-2,once,NA,TRBV19,TGTGCCAGTAGTATTTGGCGGGAGAACACCGGGGAGCTGTTTTTT,CASSIWRENTGELFF
14,TRBJ1-1,NA,NA,TRBV6-5,TGTGCCAGCAGTCCCCGGACAAGGGACACTGAAGCTTTCTTT,CASSPRTRDTEAFF
15,TRBJ2-7,NA,TRBD2,TRBV28,TGTGCCAGCAGCCATAACCAGCGGGGGCTATACGAGCAGTACTTC,CASSHNQRGLYEQYF
14,TRBJ1-5,NA,TRBD1,TRBV10-2,TGCGCCAGCAGAGACAGGGGAATCAATCAGCCCCAGCATTTT,CASRDRGINQPQHF
13,TRBJ2-2,NA,NA,TRBV28,TGTGCCAGCAGTTTAAGAGGCACCGGGGAGCTGTTTTTT,CASSLRGTGELFF
18,TRBJ1-6,NA,TRBD1,TRBV5-6,TGTGCCAGCAGTCCGTTGGGAGGGGGCCCTCCCAACGTATCACCCCTCCACTTT,CASSPLGGGPPNVSPLHF
17,TRBJ1-3,NA,TRBD1,TRBV15,TGTGCCACCAGCAGAGCAGGTTGGACAGGGTCAGGAAACACCATATATTTT,CATSRAGWTGSGNTIYF
13,TRBJ1-2,once,NA,TRBV19,TGTGCCAGTAGTGTTTGGGAGAACTATGGCTACACCTTC,CASSVWENYGYTF